This TCR beta chain derives from a study of cytomegalovirus exposure and HLA in healthy donors listed by TCRdb under 2017. In the study overall: An earlier analysis of about 560 of the donors reported approximately 260 Gb of sequence data and 117 million unique TCR beta sequences obtained from roughly 180 million T cells. About 280 gigabases of sequencing data and 91 million or so unique TCR sequences made up an early release that covered several hundred HLA-typed donors. Among the roughly 370 genotyped donors, about 83% belonged to the genetic ancestry cluster associated with self-reported Caucasian donors. The study was designed to test whether signatures of past pathogen exposure could be identified by cataloging public T cell receptors. Using immunosequencing, the study profiled T cell repertoires from around 680 subjects and related those repertoires to cytomegalovirus serostatus. Besides the first cohort of hundreds of subjects, a separate validation cohort made up of over a hundred different subjects was used. High-throughput TCR immunosequencing, statistical association of individual TCRs with disease status, and machine learning were combined to predict cytomegalovirus infection status. In a later analysis, previously published TCR beta repertoires from 500 to 750 donors were re-analyzed and high-resolution HLA genotyping was added so that TCR occurrence patterns could be studied. Rather than drawing on any new phenotypic data, the later analysis identified candidate immune exposures from TCR beta sequences and the way those sequences occurred across donors. An earlier analysis of about 600 of the donors used high-throughput TCR beta sequencing to judge whether each TCR beta V gene segment behaved as functional or pseudogenic. Donor age, sex, ethnicity and CMV serostatus were compiled alongside the repertoire data. A later genetic analysis used genome-wide SNP genotypes for 398 of the 666 donors, treating that subset as a discovery cohort. All discovery cohort repertoires had been generated using a single sequencing platform. HLA typing covered class I and class II loci at four-digit resolution. The number of donors typed differed by locus, with 629-630 for A, B, C, DRB1 and DQB1, around 560 for DQA1, approximately 580 for DPA1, and some 440 for DPB1. About five DR-DQ haplotypes were treated as single units for association and clustering because of strong linkage in the cohort. Across approximately 420 genotyped donors of the cohort, an average of about 240,000 unique TCR beta nucleotide sequences per donor were sequenced, and roughly a sixth of those sequences were non-productive.

What the study reported, not specific to this receptor: Roughly uniform sequencing depth across donors was assumed in presence/absence analyses, although this assumption may not hold. Immune exposure information for the cohort was limited to CMV serostatus. In an earlier analysis of under 600 of the donors, most TCR beta V segments were observed in productive rearrangements about 87% or about 30% of the time, broadly matching IMGT annotations. A later analysis found that most CMV-associated TCR beta chains appeared HLA-restricted, with HLA associations seemingly driven largely by CMV exposure. In a later analysis, HLA-associated TCR beta chains showed more clonal expansion and lower generation probabilities than non-associated chains that were equally common. A further reported finding was that TCR beta sequences accurately predicted the HLA-A and HLA-B alleles for most subjects in the first cohort. A later analysis associated 15,000 to 20,000 TCR beta sequences with specific HLA alleles at a false discovery rate of 0.05. Strong co-occurrence of HLA alleles, especially DR and DQ, made assigning TCR associations to individual alleles difficult. The study gave a list of some 150 TCR beta chains associated with cytomegalovirus. The classifier was reported to diagnose cytomegalovirus status with high specificity and sensitivity in both the original cohort and the validation cohort. A later genetic analysis associated a missense DCLRE1C variant with V-gene and J-gene trimming of TCR beta chains, and an independent cohort replicated the association. According to a later genetic analysis, donors in an Asian-associated ancestry cluster had fewer N-insertions in productive TCRs than the roughly 700-donor mean. In a later analysis, several top co-occurrence clusters were reported to appear linked to parvovirus B19, influenza, CMV and Epstein-Barr virus. Because counts were too low, some 17 rarely observed V segments, including chromosome 9 orphons, were left out of the earlier analysis of some 640 of the donors. In vitro tests confirmed that a few of the cytomegalovirus-associated TCR beta chains recognize cytomegalovirus antigens. While some public TCRs were present in many individuals, most TCR sequences turned up only very rarely across donors. It was suggested by the authors that the approach could potentially be generalized to other disease states and immunological phenotypes. A later analysis found that TCR association rates varied across HLA loci, with DRB1 alleles showing the most associated TCRs and HLA-C alleles the fewest. Correlated functional status among segregating V segments might reflect linkage disequilibrium, but an unknown experimental factor could not be ruled out. A group of highly shared sequence variants was considered likely to be a technical artifact of the sequencing pipeline. This cohort had only TCR beta chains sequenced, and the lack of alpha or paired-chain data limited which features could be detected. Because HLA typing was missing for some donors at each locus, association tests included only the typed subset.

The cohort was made up of 666 healthy bone marrow donors. Cohort members were all nominally healthy when sampled, although unrecorded immune exposures were likely present. The donor tested CMV seropositive and was one of the 289 seropositive cohort members. Every donor gave a peripheral blood sample, and the peripheral blood mononuclear cells from that sample were used for TCR beta sequencing. The Qiagen DNeasy Blood Extraction Kit was used to extract genomic DNA from the blood cell samples. Concerning this clone itself: Which antigen it targets is not known. No base-level quality is on record; no much larger clone is a single base apart.

Library preparation used the immunoSEQ multiplex PCR assay. The multiplex PCR relied on a mix of 60 forward primers for TCR Vbeta segments and 13 reverse primers for TCR Jbeta segments. A multiplex PCR assay on genomic DNA amplified the CDR3 region of rearranged TCR beta genes. On the Illumina HiSeq System, the amplified TCR beta libraries were sequenced as 87-base-pair reads. In the original analysis: In a later analysis, tens of millions of unique TCR beta chains were counted across the 666 repertoires, and some 10 million of these chains were shared by at least two donors. Raw reads were error-corrected and collapsed into unique sequences with a nearest-neighbor algorithm that merged closely related sequences to remove PCR and sequencing errors. V, D and J gene segments were assigned by aligning CDR3 sequences to IMGT reference sequences. Each retained sequence needed at least a six-nucleotide match to both a V gene segment and a J gene segment. A rearrangement counted as productive if the CDR3 had no stop codons and remained in frame with V and J, and every other rearrangement counted as non-productive. Following IMGT convention, CDR3 was defined as the stretch from the second conserved V-encoded cysteine to the conserved J-encoded phenylalanine. The earlier analysis of a few hundred of the donors excluded sequences that lacked an unambiguous match to a single V gene segment. An earlier analysis of a few hundred of the donors classified V segments as functional when productive rearrangements were above 56.7% and as segregating when the standard deviation between donors was above 5%. A statistical classification framework was built to diagnose cytomegalovirus status from the catalog of TCR beta chain sequences. A later analysis assigned V and J genes by comparing TCR nucleotide sequences with IMGT/GENE-DB human TR gene sequences. Using the TCRdist pipeline, a later analysis assigned CDR3 sequences along with most-parsimonious VDJ recombination scenarios. In a later analysis, every TCR beta chain was defined by the combination of its CDR3 amino acid sequence and its V-gene family, and reads without a unique V-gene family were dropped. In a later analysis, around 600 highly shared, low-generation-probability nucleotide sequences were removed to address suspected cross-contamination and a sequencing artifact. In a later analysis, a clonal expansion index for each public chain was calculated from normalized within-repertoire ranks of inferred template counts. A later analysis computed generation probabilities with a VDJ recombination model fitted to out-of-frame rearrangements, and checked the results against IGoR. Hypergeometric tests were used in a later analysis to score TCR-TCR, TCR-HLA and TCR-CMV co-occurrence, with a repertoire-size bias correction applied to the TCR pairs. A later analysis estimated false discovery rates by permuting HLA or CMV assignments 20 times. In a later analysis, co-occurring TCRs were grouped with DBSCAN, and TCRdist sequence similarity was added when clustering was performed within HLA-allele-positive subsets. Repertoires with fewer than 30,000 or more than 120,000 public chains, plus five repertoires with anomalous nucleotide sharing, were excluded from co-occurrence clustering. TCRdb holds this immuneACCESS table with in-frame rearrangements only. Some clones are missing; in checked studies, unresolved V genes explain under half, and the rest has no known cause. The D gene and trimming were derived from the DNA, and the V and J assignments and clone size from that table. A total of around 230,000 clones appear in this sample, 82% of them only once. Of the sample, roughly 6% falls within the top ten clones.

This receptor was identified in a middle-aged man in good health and CMV-seropositive. The sequencing input was PBMCs.

The nucleotide sequence is given as TGTGCCAGCAGCTTGAGCGGAAAGACCTACGAGCAGTACTTC. This encodes CASSLSGKTYEQYF. The rearranged chain carries TRBV5-6 and TRBJ2-7; a tentative D match to TRBD2 spans 5 bases. In the germline V gene, CDR1 corresponds to SGHDT and CDR2 to YYEEEE. V is clipped by 1 base and J by 2 bases, and the sequence between their germline boundaries is 10 bases long. The CDR3 contains 14 residues, cysteine and phenylalanine counted. The sequence is cut down to CDR3 DNA, 42 bases in frame from base 1.